This T cell receptor beta chain was observed in a study of blood T cell repertoires in COVID-19. Germline V lookup: CDR1 SGHVS, CDR2 FQNEAQ. CDR3 length equals 17 residues. With 4 bases removed from V and 4 bases from J, the gap between germline ends came to 19 bases. The table came from immunoSEQ multiplex PCR; TCRdb's copy has only in-frame clones and leaves some out. The sample consists of 17,000 or so clones, roughly 75% of them appearing once. This clone showed up just a few times. Specimen: peripheral blood. This chain uses TRBV7-8 with TRBJ2-2, with a weak D call TRBD1 (6 bases). This clonotype was sampled from a man in his 60s with active or convalescent COVID-19. The DNA for the CDR3 is TGTGCCAGCAGCTACACCGGGACACCTCCTAGCACCGGGGAGCTGTTTTTT. Protein product: CASSYTGTPPSTGELFF.